Below, one T cell receptor (beta chain) is given with its context. Its cognate antigen is unknown. This specimen comes from a study of vaccination and CD4 T cells after COVID-19. In the study overall: The convalescents included six males and four females, and among them two were Hispanic while seven were Caucasian. Cells were stimulated with overlapping spike peptides from SARS-CoV-2, HCoV-NL63, HCoV-OC43 and HCoV-229E.

Oncomine TCR Beta short-read sequencing was applied to DNA from cultured CD4+ T cells. Extraction of genomic DNA was performed on cultured CD4+ T cells. TCRdb re-derived calls from the PCR reads in MiXCR, one entry per CDR3 protein. The sample has 15,000 to 20,000 distinct CDR3 sequences, about 64% seen once. Germline CDR1 SEHNR, CDR2 FQNEAQ (reference sequence). This CDR3 region has 13 residues. The V and J ends lost 2 bases and 11 bases, in that order; junction bases with no gene match: 5. The treatment is: approximately nine-day PBMC culture with coronavirus spike peptide pools or control peptides (ViraFEST assay). ViraFEST sequenced TCRs after peptide-pool expansion of antigen-specific T cells.

Sequenced input: CD4+ T cells from blood, cultured in vitro. This TCR derives from a human donor who had recovered from COVID-19. The chain couples TRBV7-9 to TRBJ1-1; 10 positions match TRBD1. The CDR3 DNA reads TGTGCCAGCAGCTTAACCGGGACAGGGGACGCTTTCTTT. This codes for CASSLTGTGDAFF.